This T cell receptor beta chain was recovered during a study of cytomegalovirus exposure and HLA in healthy donors. On the study more broadly: Most donors, around 81% of over 300 genotyped, fell in the Caucasian-associated ancestry cluster.

V dropped 1 base and J dropped 6 bases, with 7 bases sitting between them. Germline V gene data show CDR1 as SEHNR and CDR2 as FQNEAQ (reference sequence). The CDR3 totals 12 residues. Findings of the study overall: It has been reported that TCR beta sequences accurately predicted the HLA-A and HLA-B alleles of most subjects.

In the case of this clone: Its antigen remains unknown.

Vbeta (60) and Jbeta (13) primers were used in the PCR. Profiled with immunoSEQ multiplex PCR; TCRdb holds only in-frame clones, not every one. The data contain roughly 180,000 clones, 84% of them singletons. This chain links TRBV7-9 with TRBJ2-7; the D is unclear. Specimen: PBMCs. The receptor was isolated from a boy aged 5-17 years in good health and CMV-seronegative. This CDR3 is CASSLESGEQYF. DNA for the CDR3: TGTGCCAGCAGCTTAGAGTCGGGCGAGCAGTACTTC.